Listed here are 5 T cell receptor beta chains from one sample, sequenced in a study of T cells in Graves' hyperthyroidism and ophthalmopathy (dated by TCRdb to the late 2010s). The library was produced with multiplex PCR. The data were produced on an Illumina HiSeq 2000. The TCR beta CDR3 regions were amplified from RNA transcripts. For the first round of RT-PCR on the TCR CDR3, the HTBI primer set was used together with the Qiagen OneStep RT-PCR kit. Clones were called with MiXCR by TCRdb after fastp trimmed the public reads at Q25, and only in-frame beta chains were retained. CDR3 protein duplicates are merged, each entry listing the most common genes and DNA. In all, the sample holds 250,000 or so distinct CDR3 sequences, and approximately 16% of those were seen once. The ten largest clones capture about 30% of the sample. Input material: blood. Receptors were obtained from a woman aged 50 to 60 with Graves' hyperthyroidism that later progressed to Graves' ophthalmopathy.

This clonotype has a count of ten or more. The V and J genes are TRBV12-5 and TRBJ1-2, with D perhaps matching TRBD1 (5 bases). This CDR3 has 14 residues. V lost 5 bases, J lost 3 bases, and 13 bases lay in between. The germline V gene has CDR1 LGHNT and CDR2 FRNRAP. The CDR3 sequence is CASGPPGHDYGYTF. CDR3 in DNA: TGTGCTAGTGGTCCCCCCGGACACGACTATGGCTACACCTTC.

V gene TRBV9 combines with J gene TRBJ2-5, with 10 bases identical to TRBD2. CDR3 size: 15 residues. V trimming: 3 bases; J trimming: 2 bases; junction bases outside the gene matches: 4. Germline CDR1 reads SGDLS; CDR2 reads YYNGEE. CDR3 nucleotide sequence: TGTGCCAGCAGCGCCCAGCGGGAGGGGCAAGAGACCCAGTACTTC. This sequence encodes CASSAQREGQETQYF.

This clonotype has at least ten counts. Here the CDR3 DNA reads TGCGCCAGCAGCTTAGGAGGCGGGAGTGCAGATACGCAGTATTTT. Encoded protein: CASSLGGGSADTQYF. This rearrangement joins TRBV5-1 to TRBJ2-3; the match to TRBD2 covers 7 bases. Germline V CDR1 and CDR2: SGHRS, YFSETQ. V trimming: 2 bases; J trimming: 4 bases; junction bases outside the gene matches: 7. There are 15 residues in the CDR3.

This clonotype was counted ten times or more. The CDR3 DNA reads as TGTGCCAGCCAACTAGGACAATTAAACACTGAAGCTTTCTTT. Protein product: CASQLGQLNTEAFF. V gene TRBV6-1 combines with J gene TRBJ1-1, with TRBD1 as a possible D gene (5 bases). Trimming took 8 bases from V and 2 from J, leaving 15 bases between them. The V gene's germline CDR1 is MNHNS and CDR2 SASEGT. This CDR3 comprises 14 residues.

This clonotype was observed a handful of times. The chain recombines TRBV6-2 or TRBV6-3 with TRBJ2-1, with 13 bases matching TRBD2. The CDR3 has 17 residues. Trimming removed 2 bases from V and 2 bases from J; junction bases left unmatched: 3. In germline, CDR1 is MNHEY, CDR2 SVGEGT. The CDR3 sequence: CASSYVGTSGTYNEQFF. The CDR3 region has the DNA TGTGCCAGCAGTTACGTTGGGACTAGCGGGACCTACAATGAGCAGTTCTTC.